This T cell receptor beta chain was sequenced during a study of quantifying T cell responses using KT2 cells. About the study: TCR alpha and beta constant-region primers primed reverse transcription of RNA. Estimated efficiency of the T4 ligation step was above 9% under optimum conditions.

V lost 0 bases and J lost 2, with 9 bases in between. Germline V gene sequence: CDR1 SGDLS, CDR2 YYNGEE. This CDR3 is built from 14 residues. The cDNA 3' end received a ligated oligonucleotide with a UMI. An equimolar mix of RC1.1 and RC1.2 primed the beta chain across TRBC1 and TRBC2. MiXCR, run by TCRdb on the UMI-ligation and nested PCR reads, gives a single entry per CDR3 protein. This sample has 39,000 or so distinct CDR3 sequences, with approximately 15% found just once. Known numbers of the T cell clone KT2 were added to PBMC. Sample: PBMCs spiked with cells of the T cell clone KT2. The chain is built from TRBV9 and TRBJ2-7; D not resolved. This TCR derives from a human donor. CDR3 region: CASSVEGITYEQYF. The DNA for the CDR3 is TGTGCCAGCAGCGTAGAAGGGATCACCTACGAGCAGTACTTC.